This passage covers 18 T cell receptor beta chains from one sample sequenced in a study of technical replicates of blood from a few donors. Produced via immunoSEQ multiplex PCR; TCRdb's table is partial and in-frame only. The sample lists more than 70,000 clones, roughly 96% occurring once. The specimen was T cells isolated from PBMCs. These receptors were taken from a human donor in good health.

This chain links TRBV6-1 with TRBJ1-1; a possible D gene is TRBD1 (5 bases). Germline CDR1 MNHNS, CDR2 SASEGT. V dropped 1 base and J dropped 6 bases, with 9 bases sitting between them. This CDR3 comprises 13 residues. CDR3 in DNA: TGTGCCAGCAGTGAAGTGACAGCACCTGAAGCTTTCTTT. Protein sequence: CASSEVTAPEAFF.

V gene TRBV6-5 combines with J gene TRBJ2-3; TRBD2 might be the D (6 bases). Germline assignment: CDR1 MNHEY and CDR2 SVGAGI. The CDR3 runs 14 residues. The germline V and J ends were trimmed by 5 bases and 0 bases, with 9 bases remaining between them. CDR3 nucleotides: TGTGCCAGCAGTCAAGCGGGTAGCACAGATACGCAGTATTTT. Its protein is CASSQAGSTDTQYF.

A few counts support this clone. This chain links TRBV7-3 with TRBJ1-1; D gene ambiguous. Germline V gene sequence: CDR1 SGHTA, CDR2 FQGTGA. The V gene lost 5 bases and the J gene lost 4 bases, with 11 bases spanning the gap. This CDR3 region has 13 residues. CDR3 nucleotides: TGTGCCAGCAGCGCAGAGCGTTTCACTGAAGCTTTCTTT. This translates into CASSAERFTEAFF.

On this clone: At the DNA level, this CDR3 is encoded by other sequences in the same sample as well. V gene TRBV6-1 combines with J gene TRBJ1-5; D is perhaps TRBD1 (6 bases). The CDR3 runs 13 residues. From germline, CDR1 is MNHNS and CDR2 SASEGT. V was trimmed by 2 bases and J by 4 bases, leaving 6 bases between them. The CDR3 sequence is CASSEQGNQPQHF. Here the CDR3 DNA reads TGTGCCAGCAGTGAACAGGGGAATCAGCCCCAGCATTTT.

The chain joins TRBV5-5 to TRBJ1-1, with 10 bases matching TRBD1. In germline, CDR1 is SGHKS, CDR2 YYEKEE (reference sequence). V lost 2 bases and J lost 10; bases outside the gene matches: 14. This CDR3 spans 16 amino acids. The CDR3 region is CASSLDPGQGSRVAFF. CDR3 DNA: TGTGCCAGCAGCTTAGATCCGGGACAGGGGTCTCGTGTAGCTTTCTTT.

The rearrangement links TRBV29-1 to TRBJ2-1, with 8 bases lining up with TRBD2. This CDR3 region has 14 residues. Germline V gives CDR1 SQVTM, CDR2 ANQGSEA. Trimming removed 6 bases from V and 2 bases from J; junction bases left unmatched: 6. CDR3 sequence (DNA): TGCAGCGTACCCGGGGGGGCGGCCTACAATGAGCAGTTCTTC. Amino acid sequence: CSVPGGAAYNEQFF.

The rearrangement joins TRBV19 to TRBJ1-1, with 10 bases aligning to TRBD1. The CDR3 runs 16 residues. Unmatched junction bases numbered 7, after V lost 5 bases and J lost 1 base. Germline values: CDR1 LNHDA, CDR2 SQIVND (reference sequence). The CDR3 spells CASSPTGGRRNTEAFF. In DNA, the CDR3 is TGTGCCAGTAGTCCGACAGGGGGCAGGAGGAACACTGAAGCTTTCTTT.

The chain couples TRBV7-9 to TRBJ2-7; D possibly corresponds to TRBD1 (5 bases). Germline V gene sequence: CDR1 SEHNR, CDR2 FQNEAQ (reference sequence). V was clipped by 5 bases and J by 0 bases, with 20 bases between them. CDR3 size: 17 residues. The CDR3 region is CASSPRTISGRSYEQYF. In DNA form, the CDR3 reads TGTGCCAGCAGCCCGAGGACAATATCCGGGCGCTCCTACGAGCAGTACTTC.

V is TRBV6-1 and J is TRBJ1-1; D remains unclear. This CDR3 comprises 13 residues. Germline V gene data show CDR1 as MNHNS and CDR2 as SASEGT. V was pared by 3 bases and J by 0 bases, with 5 bases between. This chain's CDR3 is CASSDGLNTEAFF. Here the CDR3 DNA reads TGTGCCAGCAGTGACGGGTTGAACACTGAAGCTTTCTTT.

This chain connects TRBV11-1 to TRBJ2-2; 8 bases match TRBD2. V lost 5 bases, J lost 6 bases, and 8 bases stayed unmatched. The length of the CDR3 is 15 residues. CDR1 and CDR2 (germline): SGHAT, FQDESV (reference sequence). The CDR3 coding sequence is TGTGCCAGCAGCCGGGAGGGCCTAAAAGCCGGGGAGCTGTTTTTT. This gives the protein CASSREGLKAGELFF.

This clone appeared a single time. The chain links TRBV6-1 to TRBJ1-2, with 8 bases fitting TRBD1. Germline CDR1 reads MNHNS; CDR2 reads SASEGT. This CDR3 is built from 15 residues. Unmatched junction bases numbered 4, after V lost 3 bases and J lost 1 base. CDR3 coding DNA: TGTGCCAGCAGTGAGCAGGGGGCTAATAACTATGGCTACACCTTC. This gives the protein CASSEQGANNYGYTF.

This chain links TRBV9 with TRBJ2-7, with 9 nucleotides matching TRBD2. CDR3 size: 15 residues. The germline V gene encodes CDR1 SGDLS and CDR2 YYNGEE. V gave up 4 bases and J gave up 3 bases; unmatched junction bases: 8. In nucleotides, the CDR3 is TGTGCCAGCAGCCCCGCGGGAGGGTACGGCTACGAGCAGTACTTC. Translated, it gives CASSPAGGYGYEQYF.

V gene TRBV7-9 combines with J gene TRBJ2-2, with a possible D match to TRBD2 (6 bases). The CDR3 totals 19 residues. In germline, CDR1 is SEHNR, CDR2 FQNEAQ (reference sequence). V lost 4 bases, J lost 0 bases, and 21 bases lay in between. CDR3: CASSSARFLARTNTGELFF. CDR3 nucleotides: TGTGCCAGCAGCTCGGCAAGGTTCCTAGCGAGGACGAACACCGGGGAGCTGTTTTTT.

The chain combines TRBV5-4 with TRBJ2-5; 9 bases are shared with TRBD2. CDR1 is SGHNT, CDR2 YYREEE, per germline (reference sequence). The V segment lost 5 bases and the J segment 5 bases; nucleotides outside the gene matches: 13. The CDR3 contains 16 residues. The CDR3 DNA reads TGTGCCAGCAGGCCGGGACTAGCCTCTTTCGGGGAGACCCAGTACTTC. Translated, it gives CASRPGLASFGETQYF.

The genes are TRBV11-2 and TRBJ2-7, with TRBD2 matching over 10 bases. The length of the CDR3 is 16 residues. J gave up 2 bases and V 4 bases, and 8 bases lay outside the gene matches. CDR1 is SGHAT and CDR2 is FQNNGV in the germline V gene. The CDR3 DNA is TGTGCCAGCAGCTCAACGCGACTAGCGGGTCCCTACGAGCAGTACTTC. Translated, it gives CASSSTRLAGPYEQYF.

The chain uses TRBV5-5 and TRBJ2-3; TRBD2 aligns across 9 bases. V trimming: 3 bases; J trimming: 2 bases; junction bases outside the gene matches: 7. CDR1 SGHKS and CDR2 YYEKEE come from the germline V gene (reference sequence). The CDR3 extends over 16 amino acids. The CDR3 sequence is CASSSRLAADTDTQYF. The CDR3 nucleotides read TGTGCCAGCAGCTCGCGACTAGCGGCCGACACAGATACGCAGTATTTT.

The V and J genes are TRBV28 and TRBJ2-1; tentative D call: TRBD1 (6 bases). The germline V gene encodes CDR1 MDHEN and CDR2 SYDVKM. CDR3 size: 17 residues. The ends were cut back, 4 bases at V and 7 bases at J, with 23 bases in the middle. CDR3 nucleotides: TGTGCCAGCAGTTCTTTTGGATGGGCCTACAGGGAAAATGAGCAGTTCTTC. This codes for CASSSFGWAYRENEQFF.

The chain has TRBV13 and TRBJ2-2, with 9 bases identical to TRBD1. The J segment lost 8 bases and the V segment lost 4 bases, leaving 8 bases of the junction unmatched. CDR3 length equals 15 residues. Germline V gene sequence: CDR1 PRHDT, CDR2 FYEKMQ (reference sequence). CDR3 coding DNA: TGTGCCAGCAGCTCACGGGACAGGGCATTTGGGGAGCTGTTTTTT. This encodes CASSSRDRAFGELFF.